One and the same sample provided the 26 T cell receptor beta chains below, sequenced in a study of CD8+CD57+ T cells in acquired aplastic anemia. The study profiled TCR beta VDJ and CDR3 using genomic DNA as template. TCRdb reanalysed the reads using MiXCR and keeps one entry per CDR3 protein. The sample holds roughly 420,000 distinct CDR3 sequences, about 70% seen once. Sequenced: sorted CD4+, CD8+, or CD8+CD57+ T cells (not recorded which) from PBMCs. All receptors come from a human donor in good health, serving as a control.

The rearrangement uses TRBV12-3 or TRBV12-4 and TRBJ1-4; a possible D gene is TRBD1 (6 bases). The CDR3 totals 16 residues. V shed 9 bases and J shed 7 bases, with 24 bases lying between them. CDR3 bases: TGTGCCAGTGGTTTGATAGGCTACAGGGAAGTTGAAAAACTGTTTTTT. As protein: CASGLIGYREVEKLFF.

V usage is TRBV2 and J usage is TRBJ1-1; D gene ambiguous. Germline V gene sequence: CDR1 SNHLY, CDR2 FYNNEI. V lost 10 bases and J lost 3, with 24 bases in between. This CDR3 spans 16 amino acids. The CDR3 DNA follows: TGTGCCACCAGCGGAAAGGCCAACAATAAGCACACTGAAGCTTTCTTT. This encodes CATSGKANNKHTEAFF. Variable domain in full (rest from reference TRBV2 and TRBJ1-1): EPEVTQTPSHQVTQMGQEVILRCVPISNHLYFYWYRQILGQKVEFLVSFYNNEISEKSEIFDDQFSVERPDGSNFTLKIRSTKLEDSAMYFCATSGKANNKHTEAFFGQGTRLTVV.

The table lists this clonotype with a few counts. A much larger clone sits a single nucleotide away, making a read error possible. The chain uses TRBV4-2 and TRBJ1-1; D call uncertain. Germline assignment: CDR1 LGHNA and CDR2 YNFKEQ. The CDR3 extends over 15 amino acids. The CDR3 protein is CVSSQDVRVNTEAFF. DNA for the CDR3: TGTGTCAGCAGCCAAGATGTACGGGTGAACACTGAAGCTTTCTTT.

The rearrangement uses TRBV6-5 and TRBJ2-7, with a tentative D call TRBD1 (6 bases). Trimming stripped 8 bases from V and 5 bases from J, with 19 bases between. The CDR3 loop spans 14 amino acids. Germline assignment: CDR1 MNHEY and CDR2 SVGAGI. Here the CDR3 reads CASGSRGSRNEQYF. CDR3 nucleotides: TGTGCCAGCGGCTCTAGGGGGAGTCGAAACGAGCAGTACTTC.

This clonotype was seen at least ten times. The chain employs TRBV7-8 and TRBJ1-5; no clear D. This CDR3 is 15 amino acids long. Germline lookup yields CDR1 SGHVS and CDR2 FQNEAQ. V lost 1 base, J lost 4 bases, and 11 bases lay in between. CDR3 in DNA: TGTGCCAGCAGCTTAGATCGGGCACAAAATCAGCCCCAGCATTTT. Translated, it gives CASSLDRAQNQPQHF.

The chain couples TRBV7-8 to TRBJ1-3; no clear D. Trimming removed 4 bases at V and 11 bases at J, with 21 bases between. This CDR3 is 15 amino acids long. Germline CDR1 and CDR2: SGHVS and FQNEAQ. The CDR3 region is CASSSVTLFGKPIYF. The CDR3 bases are TGTGCCAGCAGCTCCGTGACCCTCTTTGGAAAGCCCATATATTTT.

This clonotype has just a few counts. The rearrangement links TRBV29-1 to TRBJ1-1; D is uncertain. CDR3 size: 11 residues. Looked up from germline, CDR1 is SQVTM and CDR2 is ANQGSEA. V lost 4 bases and J 1 base, leaving 4 bases between the germline ends. CDR3: CSVGQNTEAFF. For the CDR3, the DNA is TGCAGCGTTGGTCAGAACACTGAAGCTTTCTTT. Variable domain in full (rest from reference TRBV29-1 and TRBJ1-1): SAVISQKPSRDICQRGTSLTIQCQVDSQVTMMFWYRQQPGQSLTLIATANQGSEATYESGFVIDKFPISRPNLTFSTLTVSNMSPEDSSIYLCSVGQNTEAFFGQGTRLTVV.

Remarks on this clonotype: A much larger clone differs by one base, so this may be a read error. Because the CDR3 is missing its conserved closing phenylalanine or tryptophan, this is likely a read error. V is TRBV6-5 and J is TRBJ1-4; TRBD1 matches 9 bases. Per germline, CDR1 MNHEY and CDR2 SVGAGI. Trimming took 6 bases from V and 7 from J; bases not matched to a gene: 6. The CDR3 runs 14 residues. The CDR3 sequence: CASSRDRAAEKLFL. The CDR3 region has the DNA TGTGCCAGCAGCCGGGACAGGGCTGCTGAAAAACTGTTTCTT.

This clonotype showed up just once. The genes are TRBV7-2 and TRBJ1-6, with a possible D match to TRBD1 (5 bases). V was pared by 3 bases and J by 19 bases, with 16 bases between. This CDR3 is 12 amino acids long. The germline V gene has CDR1 SGHTA and CDR2 FQGNSA. This CDR3 reads CASSLTVGVLHF. The CDR3 region has the DNA TGTGCCAGCAGCTTGACCGTGGGGGTATTGCACTTT.

This clonotype was detected ten times or more. The V and J genes are TRBV9 and TRBJ2-3, with 7 bases aligning to TRBD2. The CDR3 totals 15 residues. CDR1 and CDR2 from the germline V gene are SGDLS and YYNGEE. The V and J ends lost 1 base and 1 base, in that order; junction bases with no gene match: 3. This CDR3 is CASSVTLAGTDTQYF. CDR3 DNA: TGTGCCAGCAGCGTAACGCTAGCGGGCACAGATACGCAGTATTTT.

The V gene is TRBV15, the J gene TRBJ2-1; D is perhaps TRBD2 (6 bases). Germline CDR1 reads LNHNV; CDR2 reads YYDKDF (reference sequence). The CDR3 runs 13 residues. V shed 6 bases and J shed 4 bases, with 10 bases lying between them. CDR3 nucleotides: TGTGCCACCAGGGCCGGGACTTACAATGAGCAGTTCTTC. Translation: CATRAGTYNEQFF. Combining the CDR3 with reference TRBV15 and TRBJ2-1 gives the whole variable domain DAMVIQNPRYQVTQFGKPVTLSCSQTLNHNVMYWYQQKSSQAPKLLFHYYDKDFNNEADTPDNFQSRRPNTSFCFLDIRSPGLGDTAMYLCATRAGTYNEQFFGPGTRLTVL.

J is TRBJ1-2 and V is TRBV7-6; tentative D call: TRBD1 (5 bases). This CDR3 spans 16 amino acids. V lost 1 base, J lost 11 bases, and 23 bases lay in between. CDR1 and CDR2 (germline): SGHVS, FNYEAQ. CDR3 sequence (DNA): TGTGCCAGCAGCTTAGGGAGACAGAGCTCCTACGAGCAGTACACCTTC. Protein: CASSLGRQSSYEQYTF.

As for this clonotype: A much larger clonotype is one base distant, so this may be a read error. The chain uses TRBV2 and TRBJ2-2; the D call may be TRBD1 or TRBD2 (6 bases each). In germline, CDR1 is SNHLY, CDR2 FYNNEI. This CDR3 contains 16 residues. The CDR3 protein is CASSPPRGRGTGELFF. The CDR3 region has the DNA TGCGCCAGCAGCCCTCCCCGGGGGCGCGGGACCGGGGAGCTGTTTTTT.

The CDR3, as DNA: TGTGCCAGCAGCTTCGCTGGGACGACTTCCTACGAGGAGTACGTC. Amino acid sequence: CASSFAGTTSYEEYV. This rearrangement joins TRBV2 to TRBJ2-7; D could derive from TRBD1 or TRBD2 (5 bases each). The CDR3 is 15 amino acids. CDR1 is SNHLY and CDR2 is FYNNEI in the germline V gene.

The rearrangement uses TRBV29-1 and TRBJ1-1; D is perhaps TRBD1 (5 bases). Deletions cut 7 bases from V and 4 bases from J, with 19 bases between. The length of the CDR3 is 14 residues. The germline V gene encodes CDR1 SQVTM and CDR2 ANQGSEA. The CDR3 DNA reads TGCAGCGGGGAAAAAGGGGCGAGGGGCACTGAAGCTTTCTTT. Encoded protein: CSGEKGARGTEAFF.

CDR3 region: CASSLGRSAGGDGYF. For the CDR3, the DNA is TGTGCCAGCAGCTTGGGGAGGAGCGCAGGGGGCGACGGGTACTTC. The chain is built from TRBV7-2 and TRBJ2-5; 8 nucleotides line up with TRBD1. Per the germline V gene, CDR1 is SGHTA and CDR2 is FQGNSA. This CDR3 has 15 residues. The V segment lost 3 bases and the J segment 13 bases; nucleotides outside the gene matches: 16.

The CDR3 here is CSARVGLGSDEQFF. CDR3 in DNA: TGCAGTGCTAGAGTCGGCTTAGGGTCTGATGAGCAGTTCTTC. The chain recombines TRBV20-1 with TRBJ2-1, with D hard to call. The V gene lost 1 base and the J gene lost 8 bases, with 15 bases spanning the gap. The CDR3 is made up of 14 amino acids. CDR1 is DFQATT, CDR2 SNEGSKA, per germline (reference sequence).

On this clonotype itself: The junction differs from germline at one of its ends, possibly a read error. V gene TRBV19 combines with J gene TRBJ2-7, with D perhaps assigned TRBD1 or TRBD2 (5 bases each). This CDR3 is built from 14 residues. Germline V gene lookup returns CDR1 LNHDA and CDR2 SQIVND (reference sequence). The CDR3 sequence: CASSHPGPNYGQYF. In DNA form, the CDR3 reads TGTGCCAGTAGTCATCCGGGGCCGAACTACGGGCAGTACTTC.

Worth noting for this clonotype: Mismatch with germline at one junction end may stem from a read error. The V and J genes are TRBV7-2 and TRBJ2-3, with TRBD2 identical over 8 bases. Per the germline V gene, CDR1 is SGHTA and CDR2 is FQGNSA. CDR3 length equals 14 residues. In DNA form, the CDR3 reads TGTGCCAGCAGCCTTCGACTAGCGTCAGAGACGCAGTATTTT. This sequence encodes CASSLRLASETQYF.

The rearrangement uses TRBV20-1 and TRBJ2-5, with TRBD1 matching 10 bases. Germline loops: CDR1 DFQATT, CDR2 SNEGSKA (reference sequence). Unmatched junction bases numbered 0, after V lost 1 base and J lost 1 base. The length of the CDR3 is 14 residues. CDR3 protein: CSARGTGGQETQYF. CDR3 bases: TGCAGTGCTAGAGGGACAGGGGGCCAAGAGACCCAGTACTTC.

The chain combines TRBV10-3 with TRBJ2-7; D is ambiguous. The V gene's germline CDR1 is ENHRY and CDR2 SYGVKD. Deletions cut 11 bases from V and 7 bases from J, with 18 bases between. CDR3 length: 12 residues. The CDR3 DNA reads as TGTGCCGTCCGGGCTTCGATGGGGGAGCAGTACTTC. Translating it yields CAVRASMGEQYF.

The V and J genes are TRBV6-5 and TRBJ1-2; D gene ambiguous. This CDR3 has 15 amino acids. V was clipped by 8 bases and J by 2 bases, with 18 bases between them. Germline CDR1 MNHEY, CDR2 SVGAGI. CDR3 region: CASGAPEVGNYGYTF. CDR3 nucleotide sequence: TGTGCCAGCGGAGCCCCTGAGGTAGGGAACTATGGCTACACCTTC.

The V gene is TRBV2, the J gene TRBJ1-6, with 9 positions matching TRBD1. This CDR3 comprises 15 residues. The trim removed 4 bases at V and 10 bases at J, leaving 8 bases unmatched. Germline V gives CDR1 SNHLY, CDR2 FYNNEI. CDR3 nucleotide sequence: TGTGCCAGCAGTGCCGGGACAGGGAGCGCGTCACCCCTCCACTTT. It codes for CASSAGTGSASPLHF.

The chain joins TRBV19 to TRBJ2-7; D possibly corresponds to TRBD1 (5 bases). V lost 1 base and J 0 bases, leaving 10 bases between the germline ends. Per germline, CDR1 LNHDA and CDR2 SQIVND (reference sequence). The CDR3 length is 15 residues. The CDR3 DNA sequence: TGTGCCAGTAGTATAGCAACAGGTTACTCCTACGAGCAGTACTTC. Translated: CASSIATGYSYEQYF.

V and J are TRBV27 and TRBJ2-7; D may be TRBD2 (5 bases). Germline CDR1 and CDR2: MNHEY and SMNVEV (reference sequence). V was trimmed by 2 bases and J by 4 bases, leaving 18 bases between them. The CDR3 has 16 residues. This CDR3 is CASSLGVPGRGYEQYV. The CDR3 nucleotides are TGTGCCAGCAGTTTAGGTGTCCCGGGGAGAGGGTACGAGCAGTACGTC.

The table lists this clonotype with many counts. The rearrangement joins TRBV11-3 to TRBJ2-5; 7 bases align to TRBD2. Germline V CDR1 and CDR2: SGHNT, YENEEA. The length of the CDR3 is 14 residues. The V and J ends lost 3 bases and 5 bases, in that order; junction bases with no gene match: 6. Here the CDR3 DNA reads TGTGCCAGCAGCTTTGGGGGGGACGGGGAGACCCAGTACTTC. Translated: CASSFGGDGETQYF.